These 2 T cell receptor beta chains originate from one sample sequenced in a study of cytomegalovirus exposure and HLA in healthy donors. With 60 Vbeta and 13 Jbeta primers, the PCR was carried out. Clones were sequenced by immunoSEQ multiplex PCR, and TCRdb holds only the in-frame ones, with some missing. The sample yields approximately 110,000 clones, of which the top ten take up more than 1%. The sample comprised PBMCs. These receptors all come from a man aged 18 to 30 in good health and CMV-seronegative.

The chain employs TRBV9 and TRBJ2-7, with 10 bases lining up with TRBD2. CDR1 SGDLS and CDR2 YYNGEE come from the germline V gene. J was trimmed by 3 bases and V by 0 bases; bases with no gene match: 3. CDR3 length: 15 amino acids. CDR3 DNA: TGTGCCAGCAGCGTAGGAACTAGCGGGAACTACGAGCAGTACTTC. Encoded protein: CASSVGTSGNYEQYF.

This chain uses TRBV27 with TRBJ2-7, with TRBD2 identical over 7 bases. Germline CDR1 is MNHEY and CDR2 is SMNVEV (reference sequence). The CDR3 length is 15 residues. After removal of 3 bases from V and 2 bases from J, the junction contained 7 bases not matched to a gene. In DNA, the CDR3 is TGTGCCAGCAGTTTGGGGGGGAATTCTGCCTACGAGCAGTACTTC. Its protein product is CASSLGGNSAYEQYF.